What follows are 32 T cell receptor beta chains derived from one specimen sequenced in a study of control samples from healthy donors and cancer patients. The assay was immunoSEQ multiplex PCR, and TCRdb's table has in-frame clones only and misses some. Of roughly 140,000 clones in the sample, approximately 91% were seen once. The source material was blood. All receptors derive from a man aged 30 to 39 in good health.

The chain is built from TRBV24-1 and TRBJ2-3, with D perhaps TRBD2 (5 bases). This CDR3 has 15 residues. The V end was cut by 3 bases, the J end by 2 bases, with 11 bases between. From germline, CDR1 is KGHDR and CDR2 SFDVKD. CDR3 DNA sequence: TGTGCCACCAGTGATCCCTACCGGGACACAGATACGCAGTATTTT. This translates into CATSDPYRDTDTQYF.

This chain joins TRBV3-1 (or the pseudogene TRBV3-2) and TRBJ2-3; D might be TRBD1 (5 bases). In germline, CDR1 is LGHDT, CDR2 YNNKEL (reference sequence). V was clipped by 6 bases and J by 6 bases, with 13 bases between them. The CDR3 spans 13 residues. The CDR3 spells CASSLRQGDTQYF. In DNA form, the CDR3 reads TGTGCCAGCAGTCTGAGGCAGGGCGATACGCAGTATTTT.

The chain joins TRBV5-8 to TRBJ1-6, with TRBD1 matching over 12 bases. The germline CDR1 and CDR2 sequences are SGHTS and YDEGEE. V shed 4 bases and J 7 bases; nucleotides not matched to a gene: 3. CDR3 length: 15 residues. The CDR3 spells CASSGDRGRNSPLHF. CDR3 nucleotides: TGTGCCAGCAGCGGGGACAGGGGGCGAAATTCACCCCTCCACTTT. Variable domain in full (rest from reference TRBV5-8 and TRBJ1-6): EAGVTQSPTHLIKTRGQQATLRCSPISGHTSVYWYQQALGLGLQFLLWYDEGEERNRGNFPPRFSGRQFPNYSSELNVNALELEDSALYLCASSGDRGRNSPLHFGNGTRLTVT.

Comment on this clone: Because the CDR3 is missing its conserved closing phenylalanine or tryptophan, this is likely a read error. The rearrangement links TRBV2 to TRBJ1-2; TRBD1 matches at 8 bases. This CDR3 contains 14 residues. V was clipped by 7 bases and J by 4 bases; unmatched bases: 8. Germline V gene lookup returns CDR1 SNHLY and CDR2 FYNNEI. This CDR3 is CASMRTGSSYGYTL. The CDR3, as DNA: TGTGCCAGCATGAGGACAGGGTCGTCCTATGGCTACACCCTC.

This chain joins TRBV19 and TRBJ2-4, with D maybe TRBD2 (5 bases). The V end lost 3 bases, the J end lost 7 bases, and 10 bases lay between the germline ends. Germline CDR1 LNHDA, CDR2 SQIVND (reference sequence). The CDR3 is made up of 13 amino acids. This CDR3 is CASSMEVINIQYF. CDR3 nucleotides: TGTGCCAGTAGTATGGAGGTAATTAACATTCAGTACTTC.

The CDR3 DNA reads as TGTGCCAGTAGTATAGATGCGGCTAGCGATAACACCGGGGAGCTGTTTTTT. Amino acid sequence: CASSIDAASDNTGELFF. This rearrangement joins TRBV19 to TRBJ2-2, with a possible D match to TRBD2 (6 bases). The CDR3 is 17 amino acids. Germline CDR1 is LNHDA and CDR2 is SQIVND (reference sequence). V gave up 0 bases and J gave up 2 bases, with 13 bases separating them.

V is TRBV7-2 and J is TRBJ2-7, with TRBD1 as a possible D gene (6 bases). From germline, CDR1 is SGHTA and CDR2 FQGNSA. This CDR3 region has 14 residues. V was pared by 3 bases and J by 3 bases, with 12 bases between. The DNA for the CDR3 is TGTGCCAGCAGCTTTTCAGGGGTGGGCTACGAGCAGTACTTC. It encodes CASSFSGVGYEQYF.

The chain employs TRBV11-3 and TRBJ2-2; the D gene is possibly TRBD2 (6 bases). Germline V gene sequence: CDR1 SGHNT, CDR2 YENEEA. V shed 1 base and J shed 5 bases, with 14 bases lying between them. This CDR3 region has 16 residues. The CDR3 reads CASSLGGMLRTGELFF. The CDR3 coding sequence is TGTGCCAGCAGCTTAGGCGGGATGCTGAGGACCGGGGAGCTGTTTTTT.

The chain is built from TRBV3-1 (or the pseudogene TRBV3-2) and TRBJ2-5; D might be TRBD2 (5 bases). Trimming pared 5 bases from V and 5 bases from J, leaving 9 bases between. Germline lookup yields CDR1 LGHDT and CDR2 YNNKEL (reference sequence). The CDR3 totals 12 residues. In DNA, the CDR3 is TGTGCCAGCAGCTCCGGACTTGAGACCCAGTACTTC. Its protein product is CASSSGLETQYF.

The V and J genes are TRBV3-1 (or the pseudogene TRBV3-2) and TRBJ1-3; D is unresolved. The length of the CDR3 is 15 residues. V gave up 4 bases and J gave up 0 bases, with 10 bases separating them. The V gene's germline CDR1 is LGHDT and CDR2 YNNKEL (reference sequence). Here the CDR3 reads CASSPDRSSGNTIYF. CDR3 bases: TGTGCCAGCAGCCCCGACCGGAGCTCTGGAAACACCATATATTTT.

CDR3: CAIRRDPHSYEQYF. CDR3 nucleotide sequence: TGTGCCATTCGCCGGGACCCACACTCCTACGAGCAGTACTTC. The chain uses TRBV10-3 and TRBJ2-7; the D call may be TRBD1 or TRBD2 (5 bases each). CDR3 length: 14 amino acids. V dropped 9 bases and J dropped 0 bases, with 15 bases sitting between them. Germline V gives CDR1 ENHRY, CDR2 SYGVKD.

The rearrangement uses TRBV7-9 and TRBJ1-1; D unresolved. Trimming removed 3 bases from V and 3 bases from J, with 11 bases in between. The germline CDR1 and CDR2 sequences are SEHNR and FQNEAQ (reference sequence). The CDR3 sequence is 14 residues long. CDR3 in amino acids: CASSFLGRDTEAFF. The CDR3 DNA sequence: TGTGCCAGCAGCTTTTTAGGGAGGGACACTGAAGCTTTCTTT.

This chain links TRBV5-6 with TRBJ2-6; unclear D gene. CDR3 length: 17 amino acids. The V end was cut by 0 bases, the J end by 5 bases, with 15 bases between. CDR1 and CDR2 from the germline V gene are SGHDT and YYEEEE. The CDR3: CASSLARTASWANVLTF. The CDR3 DNA reads as TGTGCCAGCAGCTTGGCTCGTACAGCCTCCTGGGCCAACGTCCTGACTTTC.

This sequence joins TRBV11-2 and TRBJ1-1; TRBD1 aligns across 7 bases. Looked up from germline, CDR1 is SGHAT and CDR2 is FQNNGV. The CDR3 covers 14 residues. V gave up 7 bases and J gave up 4 bases; unmatched junction bases: 9. This CDR3 is CASIPYRGITEAFF. The CDR3 DNA sequence: TGTGCCAGCATCCCTTACAGGGGCATCACTGAAGCTTTCTTT.

V gene TRBV2 combines with J gene TRBJ1-5; 9 nucleotides agree with TRBD1. With 6 bases clipped from V and 4 bases from J, the junction kept 7 bases outside the gene matches. The CDR3 extends over 15 amino acids. Germline V CDR1 and CDR2: SNHLY, FYNNEI. The CDR3 here is CASRPQQGANQPQHF. CDR3 bases: TGTGCCAGCAGGCCCCAACAGGGGGCAAATCAGCCCCAGCATTTT. Combining the CDR3 with reference TRBV2 and TRBJ1-5 gives the whole variable domain EPEVTQTPSHQVTQMGQEVILRCVPISNHLYFYWYRQILGQKVEFLVSFYNNEISEKSEIFDDQFSVERPDGSNFTLKIRSTKLEDSAMYFCASRPQQGANQPQHFGDGTRLSIL.

The chain links TRBV6-5 to TRBJ1-1, with D unresolved. Germline loops: CDR1 MNHEY, CDR2 SVGAGI. Trimming cost V 6 bases and J 1 base, with 9 bases left between them. The CDR3 extends over 13 amino acids. This CDR3 is CASSQTGNTEAFF. DNA for the CDR3: TGTGCCAGCAGCCAGACCGGGAACACTGAAGCTTTCTTT.

This clone was detected only once. This rearrangement joins TRBV13 to TRBJ1-1; the D gene is possibly TRBD1 (5 bases). CDR1 is PRHDT and CDR2 is FYEKMQ in the germline V gene (reference sequence). The CDR3 runs 12 residues. The V end was cut by 7 bases, the J end by 5 bases, with 11 bases between. The CDR3 protein is CASNSGGTEAFF. In nucleotides, the CDR3 is TGTGCCAGCAATTCGGGGGGGACTGAAGCTTTCTTT.

The gene calls are TRBV6-2 or TRBV6-3 and TRBJ2-2; 7 bases agree with TRBD1. Germline loops: CDR1 MNHEY, CDR2 SVGEGT. The CDR3 is 13 residues long. The ends lost 8 bases at V and 5 bases at J; junction bases unmatched: 5. The CDR3 bases are TGTGCCAGCGGCCCCAGGGGGACCGGGGAGCTGTTTTTT. It codes for CASGPRGTGELFF.

J is TRBJ2-7 and V is TRBV29-1, with D tentatively TRBD1 or TRBD2 (6 bases each). The V and J ends lost 7 bases and 7 bases respectively, with 20 bases between them. Looked up from germline, CDR1 is SQVTM and CDR2 is ANQGSEA. This CDR3 has 13 residues. This CDR3 is CSAQGRGDFEQYF. The CDR3 nucleotides read TGCAGCGCCCAAGGAAGGGGGGATTTTGAGCAGTACTTC.

The chain carries TRBV27 and TRBJ1-6; 9 positions match TRBD1. Looked up from germline, CDR1 is MNHEY and CDR2 is SMNVEV (reference sequence). CDR3 size: 15 residues. V lost 2 bases, J lost 7 bases, and 3 bases stayed unmatched. CDR3 residues: CASSLGDRANSPLHF. The DNA for the CDR3 is TGTGCCAGCAGTTTAGGGGACAGGGCCAATTCACCCCTCCACTTT.

J is TRBJ2-3 and V is TRBV12-3 or TRBV12-4; no definite D call. The CDR3 runs 13 residues. Trimming cost V 6 bases and J 1 base, with 8 bases left between them. CDR3 region: CASSHRGTDTQYF. For the CDR3, the DNA is TGTGCCAGCAGCCACCGGGGCACAGATACGCAGTATTTT.

CDR3 protein: CASSLATSEQYF. CDR3 coding DNA: TGTGCCAGCAGTTTAGCTACTAGCGAGCAGTACTTC. The rearrangement joins TRBV28 to TRBJ2-7, with D possibly matching TRBD2 (5 bases). Trimming stripped 2 bases from V and 6 bases from J, with 8 bases between. The CDR3 sequence is 12 residues long. Germline V gene data show CDR1 as MDHEN and CDR2 as SYDVKM.

There are a few counts of this clone. The J gene is TRBJ1-2, the V gene TRBV7-8; a weak D match, TRBD1 (5 bases). Germline V lookup: CDR1 SGHVS, CDR2 FQNEAQ. V gave up 1 base and J gave up 2 bases, with 20 bases separating them. This CDR3 is built from 18 residues. DNA of the CDR3: TGTGCCAGCAGCTTAGAAGGTCCGGGGCCCAAATTGAACTATGGCTACACCTTC. This gives the protein CASSLEGPGPKLNYGYTF.

The chain couples TRBV6-6 to TRBJ2-2, with D perhaps matching TRBD1 (6 bases). This CDR3 region has 15 residues. Germline V gene data show CDR1 as MNHNY and CDR2 as SVGAGI (reference sequence). The ends were cut back, 6 bases at V and 1 base at J, with 12 bases in the middle. The CDR3 sequence: CASRAGTLNTGELFF. CDR3 DNA sequence: TGTGCCAGCAGGGCCGGGACACTGAACACCGGGGAGCTGTTTTTT.

The chain recombines TRBV4-3 with TRBJ1-4; the match to TRBD1 covers 7 bases. Losses at the gene ends were 3 bases for V and 8 bases for J; bases not matched to a gene: 9. Germline CDR1 reads LGHNA; CDR2 reads YSLEER. The CDR3 covers 15 residues. The CDR3 spells CASSQTGIVGEKLFF. CDR3 sequence (DNA): TGCGCCAGCAGCCAGACAGGGATAGTCGGGGAAAAACTGTTTTTT.

This rearrangement joins TRBV30 to TRBJ2-2; possibly TRBD1 for D (6 bases). The germline V gene encodes CDR1 GTSNPN and CDR2 SVGIG (reference sequence). With 5 bases removed from V and 3 bases from J, the gap between germline ends came to 13 bases. CDR3 length: 14 residues. The CDR3 DNA is TGTGCCTGGGGTGGGGACATATACACCGGGGAGCTGTTTTTT. The encoded protein is CAWGGDIYTGELFF.

Remarks on this clone: The same CDR3 can be traced to other DNA sequences in this sample. The chain carries TRBV4-3 and TRBJ2-5; D is possibly TRBD2 (5 bases). The CDR3 runs 12 residues. V lost 2 bases, J lost 5 bases, and 6 bases lay in between. The V gene's germline CDR1 is LGHNA and CDR2 YSLEER. Here the CDR3 reads CASSQPGETQYF. DNA for the CDR3: TGCGCCAGCAGCCAACCGGGGGAGACCCAGTACTTC.

The sample holds one count of this clone. CDR3 DNA: TGTGCCAGCAGCACACTAGAACAACTCTACGAGCAGTACTTC. Its translation: CASSTLEQLYEQYF. The gene calls are TRBV2 and TRBJ2-7, with D maybe TRBD2 (5 bases). This CDR3 is built from 14 residues. CDR1 and CDR2 (germline): SNHLY, FYNNEI. Trimming cost V 6 bases and J 3 bases, with 15 bases left between them.

J is TRBJ2-5 and V is TRBV4-3; 8 bases agree with TRBD1. The CDR3 is 15 residues long. With 1 base clipped from V and 5 bases from J, the junction kept 6 bases outside the gene matches. Germline V gene data show CDR1 as LGHNA and CDR2 as YSLEER. The CDR3 here is CASSQVRTGPETQYF. The CDR3 DNA sequence: TGCGCCAGCAGCCAAGTCCGGACAGGGCCCGAGACCCAGTACTTC.

This CDR3 is CATSGGGPWPQHF. CDR3 DNA sequence: TGTGCCACCAGTGGAGGGGGACCTTGGCCCCAGCATTTT. This chain joins TRBV24-1 and TRBJ1-5; D is possibly TRBD1 (6 bases). CDR3 size: 13 residues. CDR1 and CDR2 (germline): KGHDR, SFDVKD. Trimming stripped 5 bases from V and 9 bases from J, with 13 bases between.

V and J are TRBV7-2 and TRBJ2-3; weak D call: TRBD1 (5 bases). The CDR3 loop spans 14 amino acids. Germline V gene data show CDR1 as SGHTA and CDR2 as FQGNSA. V was pared by 1 base and J by 5 bases, with 10 bases between. The CDR3 reads CASSLDRGGDTQYF. The CDR3 DNA reads TGTGCCAGCAGCTTAGATAGGGGTGGAGATACGCAGTATTTT.

This sequence joins TRBV4-1 and TRBJ1-1; D possibly corresponds to TRBD1 (6 bases). The CDR3 has 15 amino acids. Per the germline V gene, CDR1 is MGHRA and CDR2 is YSYEKL. Trimming pared 2 bases from V and 3 bases from J, leaving 13 bases between. The CDR3 sequence: CASSQTGMGDTEAFF. CDR3 sequence (DNA): TGCGCCAGCAGCCAAACAGGGATGGGGGACACTGAAGCTTTCTTT.